Listed below are T cell receptor beta chains from one sample, sequenced in a study of blood T cell repertoires in COVID-19. The data were produced by immunoSEQ multiplex PCR, yet TCRdb's version contains in-frame clones alone and is incomplete. The sample contains hundreds of thousands of clones, approximately 84% of which appear only once. Sequenced input: PBMCs or T cells enriched from blood (not recorded which). Receptor source: a middle-aged man who had recovered from COVID-19. Both conserved end residues are part of each CDR3. D genes are given only for firm matches. A clone size is listed for some rows: how often the clone was seen (once, few, many), or a class if it is expanded.

D: -; J: TRBJ1-4; size: -; V: TRBV30; DNA: TGTGCCTGGAGTGCCCGGGTAGGACTGTTTTTT; CDR3: CAWSARVGLFF
D: -; J: TRBJ2-7; size: -; V: TRBV7-3; DNA: TGTGCCAGCAGCTTAGTAGGAGGAGGCGAGCAGTACTTC; CDR3: CASSLVGGGEQYF
D: TRBD2; J: TRBJ2-1; size: -; V: TRBV11-3; DNA: TGTGCCAGCAGCGGCGGGACTAGCGGGGGGGCCGTCCAGTTCTTC; CDR3: CASSGGTSGGAVQFF
D: TRBD1; J: TRBJ1-4; size: -; V: TRBV18; DNA: TGTGCCAGCTCACCAGGACAGGGGGCTACCGAAAAACTGTTTTTT; CDR3: CASSPGQGATEKLFF
D: -; J: TRBJ1-6; size: -; V: TRBV28; DNA: TGTGCCGGCCGGAGGCCTAATTCACCCCTCCACTTT; CDR3: CAGRRPNSPLHF
D: -; J: TRBJ2-2; size: -; V: TRBV18; DNA: TGTGCCAGCTCACCACCGTCGCTAGCGATGGGGGAGCTGTTTTTT; CDR3: CASSPPSLAMGELFF
D: -; J: TRBJ2-7; size: -; V: TRBV15; DNA: TGTGCCACCAGCCTCGGGAGTGCAAACTCCTACGAGCAGTACTTC; CDR3: CATSLGSANSYEQYF
D: -; J: TRBJ2-7; size: -; V: TRBV12-5; DNA: TGTGCTAGTGCCCTCTGGGGGGACGGTTACTACGAGCAGTACTTC; CDR3: CASALWGDGYYEQYF
D: -; J: TRBJ1-1; size: -; V: TRBV7-9; DNA: TGTGCCAGCAACGGCGGTCAGGGGAACACTGAAGCTTTCTTT; CDR3: CASNGGQGNTEAFF
D: -; J: TRBJ1-5; size: -; V: TRBV6-4; DNA: TGTGCCAGCAGTGACCCAATAAGACAGAGCAATCAGCCCCAGCATTTT; CDR3: CASSDPIRQSNQPQHF
D: -; J: TRBJ2-7; size: few; V: TRBV19; DNA: TGTGCCAGTAGTTACTACGAGCAGTACTTC; CDR3: CASSYYEQYF
D: TRBD1; J: TRBJ2-1; size: -; V: TRBV19; DNA: TGTGCCAGTAGTCGCCGGGACAGCAATGAGCAGTTCTTC; CDR3: CASSRRDSNEQFF
D: -; J: TRBJ2-7; size: -; V: TRBV3-1/TRBV3-2; DNA: TGTGCCAGCAGCCCCAACGTGGGCAATGAGCAGTACTTC; CDR3: CASSPNVGNEQYF
D: -; J: TRBJ2-4; size: -; V: TRBV5-4; DNA: TGTGCCAGCAGCTTGGGTGGCAAATTAAGCGACATTCAGTACTTC; CDR3: CASSLGGKLSDIQYF
D: -; J: TRBJ1-5; size: -; V: TRBV21-1; DNA: TGTGCCAGCAGCAAAGATCCCGGGGGCAATCAGCCCCAGCATTTT; CDR3: CASSKDPGGNQPQHF
D: TRBD1; J: TRBJ1-1; size: -; V: TRBV5-1; DNA: TGCGCCAGCAGCGTTGGGGACAGTTTCAAGCCCACTGAAGCTTTCTTT; CDR3: CASSVGDSFKPTEAFF
D: -; J: TRBJ2-1; size: -; V: TRBV6-5; DNA: TGTGCCAGCACCACACGGGGGAGATACTACAATGAGCAGTTCTTC; CDR3: CASTTRGRYYNEQFF
D: -; J: TRBJ1-1; size: -; V: TRBV11-2; DNA: TGTGCCAGCAGCTTAAGTGGCCTCACTGAAGCTTTCTTT; CDR3: CASSLSGLTEAFF
D: -; J: TRBJ2-4; size: -; V: TRBV19; DNA: TGTGCCAGTAGTCCGTCAGGCGGGAACATTCAGTACTTC; CDR3: CASSPSGGNIQYF
D: -; J: TRBJ2-2; size: -; V: TRBV29-1; DNA: TGCAGCGTTGACCAGCAGGACACCGGGGAGCTGTTTTTT; CDR3: CSVDQQDTGELFF
D: TRBD1; J: TRBJ2-7; size: few; V: TRBV29-1; DNA: TGCAGCGTAGGAGGGACAGGGATGATCTACGAGCAGTACTTC; CDR3: CSVGGTGMIYEQYF
D: TRBD1; J: TRBJ1-1; size: once; V: TRBV5-1; DNA: TGCGCCAGCAGCTTGGTCCTCTCAGGGGGCGCTGAGGCTTTCTTT; CDR3: CASSLVLSGGAEAFF
D: -; J: TRBJ2-2; size: -; V: TRBV5-1; DNA: TGCGCCAGCAGCTCGTTCCAGGGGCCCGGGGAGCTGTTTTTT; CDR3: CASSSFQGPGELFF
D: -; J: TRBJ2-7; size: once; V: TRBV6-5; DNA: TGTGCCAGCAGTTATGAGAAAGGGAGCTCCTACGAGCAGTACTTC; CDR3: CASSYEKGSSYEQYF
D: TRBD1; J: TRBJ2-3; size: -; V: TRBV24-1; DNA: TGTGCCACCAGTGACTTTGGACAGGGAGCAGATACGCAGTATTTT; CDR3: CATSDFGQGADTQYF
D: TRBD2; J: TRBJ2-1; size: -; V: TRBV30; DNA: TGTGCCGGGAGACTAGCGGGTAGCTACAATGAGCAGTTCTTC; CDR3: CAGRLAGSYNEQFF
D: TRBD2; J: TRBJ2-7; size: -; V: TRBV6-5; DNA: TGTGCCAGCATCCGTAGCGGGAGTTCCTACGAGCAGTACTTC; CDR3: CASIRSGSSYEQYF
D: TRBD1; J: TRBJ1-5; size: -; V: TRBV19; DNA: TGTGCCAGCGCACCTGGGACAGGGATTAATCAGCCCCAGCATTTT; CDR3: CASAPGTGINQPQHF
D: TRBD2; J: TRBJ2-1; size: -; V: TRBV7-2; DNA: TGTGCCAGCAGCTTAGCGACTAGCGGGACCGGGGAGCAGTTCTTC; CDR3: CASSLATSGTGEQFF
D: TRBD1; J: TRBJ1-3; size: -; V: TRBV7-9; DNA: TGTGCCAGCAGCTTCGCCGGGACAGAGAGCTCTGGAAACACCATATATTTT; CDR3: CASSFAGTESSGNTIYF
D: TRBD1; J: TRBJ1-4; size: -; V: TRBV6-5; DNA: TGTGCCAGCAGGGACAGGGGGCTTGAAAAACTGTTTTTT; CDR3: CASRDRGLEKLFF
D: -; J: TRBJ1-3; size: -; V: TRBV28; DNA: TGTGCCAGCAGCCGCTCAGCGGGCTCTGGAAACACCATATATTTT; CDR3: CASSRSAGSGNTIYF
D: -; J: TRBJ1-2; size: -; V: TRBV29-1; DNA: TGCAGCGTTGACTGGCAGATCTATGGCTACACCTTC; CDR3: CSVDWQIYGYTF
D: TRBD1; J: TRBJ1-5; size: -; V: TRBV5-5; DNA: TGTGCCAGCAGCCCGGACAGGGCGGACGGGTATAGCAATCAGCCCCAGCATTTT; CDR3: CASSPDRADGYSNQPQHF
D: -; J: TRBJ1-3; size: -; V: TRBV20-1; DNA: TGCAGTGCTAGTGAGGGCAGTGAAAGCTCTGGAAACACCATATATTTT; CDR3: CSASEGSESSGNTIYF
D: TRBD1; J: TRBJ1-5; size: -; V: TRBV5-8; DNA: TGTGCCAGCAGCTCGGGACAGGGATACCAGCCCCAGCATTTT; CDR3: CASSSGQGYQPQHF
D: -; J: TRBJ2-1; size: -; V: TRBV5-4; DNA: TGTGCCAGTACTACAGGGTTAGAGTACAATGAGCAGTTCTTC; CDR3: CASTTGLEYNEQFF
D: -; J: TRBJ2-4; size: -; V: TRBV27; DNA: TGTGCCAGCAGTTCGTCTTTAGGGGTGGCGGCCAAAAACATTCAGTACTTC; CDR3: CASSSSLGVAAKNIQYF
D: -; J: TRBJ1-4; size: -; V: TRBV2; DNA: TGTGCCAGCAGTGAGGAGGGGTCTAATGAAAAACTGTTTTTT; CDR3: CASSEEGSNEKLFF
D: -; J: TRBJ2-7; size: -; V: TRBV19; DNA: TGTGCCAGTAGTATAGATCATCGGGGTTTGAGTTCCTACGAGCAGTACTTC; CDR3: CASSIDHRGLSSYEQYF